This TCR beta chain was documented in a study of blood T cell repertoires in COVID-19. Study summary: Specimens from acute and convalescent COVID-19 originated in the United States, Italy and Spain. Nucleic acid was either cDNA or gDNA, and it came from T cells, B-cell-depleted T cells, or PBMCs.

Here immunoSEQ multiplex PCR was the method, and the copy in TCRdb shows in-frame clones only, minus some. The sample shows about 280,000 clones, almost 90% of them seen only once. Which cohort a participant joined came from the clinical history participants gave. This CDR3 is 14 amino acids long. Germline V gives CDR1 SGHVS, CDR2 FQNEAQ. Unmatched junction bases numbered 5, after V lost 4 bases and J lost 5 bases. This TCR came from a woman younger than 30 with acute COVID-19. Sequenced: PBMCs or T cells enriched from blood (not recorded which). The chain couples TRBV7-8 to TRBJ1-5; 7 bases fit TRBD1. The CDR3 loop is CASSSRGLHQPQHF. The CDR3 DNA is TGTGCCAGCAGCTCTAGGGGGCTTCATCAGCCCCAGCATTTT.